The rows below give T cell receptor beta chains drawn from one sample of a study of cytomegalovirus exposure and HLA in healthy donors. Method: immunoSEQ multiplex PCR; TCRdb's copy keeps in-frame clones and lacks some. Found here are approximately 140,000 clones, 77% of them singletons; the top ten hold nearly 5%. Sequencing was done on a sample of PBMCs. The source is a woman aged 45 to 65 in good health and CMV-seronegative. Both conserved end residues are part of each CDR3. A D gene is named only where the DNA matches it firmly. Some rows have no size entry. The others give once, few or many, or a class for an expanded clone.

D gene | clone size | J gene | V gene | CDR3 DNA | CDR3 protein
NA | NA | TRBJ1-3 | TRBV5-5 | TGTGCCAGCAGCTTGGGTACAGGGACTGGAAACACCATATATTTT | CASSLGTGTGNTIYF
NA | few | TRBJ1-1 | TRBV14 | TGTGCCAGCAGCCACTGGGAGGGGGACACTGAAGCTTTCTTT | CASSHWEGDTEAFF
TRBD2 | NA | TRBJ2-5 | TRBV5-8 | TGTGCCAGCAGCACCGGGACTAGCGGGGACGAGATCCAGTACTTC | CASSTGTSGDEIQYF
TRBD1 | once | TRBJ2-5 | TRBV5-8 | TGTGCCAGCAGCCCGTGGGACAGGGAAGAGACCCAGTACTTC | CASSPWDREETQYF
TRBD2 | NA | TRBJ2-1 | TRBV4-1 | TGCGCCAGCAGCCCTAGGGGACTTCTAGCGGGGGGGCCTTCCTACAATGAGCAGTTCTTC | CASSPRGLLAGGPSYNEQFF
TRBD1 | NA | TRBJ1-2 | TRBV5-4 | TGTGCCAGCAGCTTGGAAGGGACAGTAGGCTATGGCTACACCTTC | CASSLEGTVGYGYTF
NA | NA | TRBJ2-4 | TRBV27 | TGTGCCAGCAGTTTCGTGCTAGGCAGTAAAAACATTCAGTACTTC | CASSFVLGSKNIQYF
TRBD1 | NA | TRBJ1-2 | TRBV30 | TGTGCCTGGGGGGACAGGGAGAGGGGATATGGCTACACCTTC | CAWGDRERGYGYTF
NA | once | TRBJ2-2 | TRBV2 | TGTGCCAGCAGTGTACAGGGCGGCACCGGGGAGCTGTTTTTT | CASSVQGGTGELFF
TRBD1 | once | TRBJ1-2 | TRBV28 | TGTGCCAGCAGTTCGGACAGGGCGGGGACCTTC | CASSSDRAGTF
NA | NA | TRBJ1-5 | TRBV29-1 | TGCAGCGTTGCAGGGAGCAATCAGCCCCAGCATTTT | CSVAGSNQPQHF
TRBD2 | NA | TRBJ2-7 | TRBV27 | TGTGCCAGCAGTTTATTCGGGGGGGCCCACTTCTACGAGCAGTACTTC | CASSLFGGAHFYEQYF
NA | NA | TRBJ1-2 | TRBV7-9 | TGTGCCAGCAGCTTAGCGGGCCCAAACTATGGCTACACCTTC | CASSLAGPNYGYTF
NA | NA | TRBJ1-1 | TRBV10-1 | TGCGCCAGCAGTTATCCACTTAAACGGCCGTCTAGGCCTTTCTTT | CASSYPLKRPSRPFF
TRBD1 | NA | TRBJ2-2 | TRBV2 | TGTGCCAGCAGGGGCTCCGGACAGGGCCTATTCACCGGGGAGCTGTTTTTT | CASRGSGQGLFTGELFF
TRBD1 | NA | TRBJ2-2 | TRBV5-1 | TGCGCCAGCAGCTCCACAGGGGCCTCGAACACCGGGGAGCTGTTTTTT | CASSSTGASNTGELFF
TRBD2 | few | TRBJ2-3 | TRBV6-1 | TGTGCCAGCAGTGAAGTTGGGGGGGGACTAGCGGGGATCAGGAATACGCAGTATTTT | CASSEVGGGLAGIRNTQYF
TRBD1 | once | TRBJ1-4 | TRBV5-1 | TGCGCCAGCAGCTTGGGGGACAGGGGGCGGAATGAAAAACTGTTTTTT | CASSLGDRGRNEKLFF
TRBD1 | NA | TRBJ1-4 | TRBV28 | TGTGCCAGCAGTACAATCCAGACAGGGGGCGGATCAACTAATGAAAAACTGTTTTTT | CASSTIQTGGGSTNEKLFF
TRBD1 | NA | TRBJ2-6 | TRBV5-1 | TGCGCCAGCAGCTTGGTACAGGGGGCGTATGGGGCCAACGTCCTGACTTTC | CASSLVQGAYGANVLTF
NA | medium-sized | TRBJ2-2 | TRBV2 | TGTGCCAGCAGTGAACAGGGTAACACCGGGGAGCTGTTTTTT | CASSEQGNTGELFF
NA | NA | TRBJ1-2 | TRBV10-3 | TGTGCCATCAGCCTAGGGGGGGACTATGGCTACACCTTC | CAISLGGDYGYTF
NA | NA | TRBJ1-2 | TRBV7-9 | TGTGCCAGCAGCCAGGATAGGAACTATGGCTACACCTTC | CASSQDRNYGYTF
TRBD2 | NA | TRBJ2-7 | TRBV11-1 | TGTGCCAGCAGCTTCCCAGCGGGGGCCTTCTCCTACGAGCAGTACTTC | CASSFPAGAFSYEQYF
NA | NA | TRBJ2-1 | TRBV9 | TGTGCCAGCAGCGTAGTTGGTAGCTACAATGAGCAGTTCTTC | CASSVVGSYNEQFF
NA | NA | TRBJ1-6 | TRBV28 | TGTGCCAGCTATGGGGGGAATTCACCCCTCCACTTT | CASYGGNSPLHF
TRBD1 | NA | TRBJ2-5 | TRBV30 | TGTGCCTGGAGTTTTCCAGGGGGAGAGACCCAGTACTTC | CAWSFPGGETQYF
TRBD1 | NA | TRBJ1-6 | TRBV11-1 | TGTGCCAGCAGTTCTGCAAGGGGGCGATCACCCCTCCACTTT | CASSSARGRSPLHF
NA | NA | TRBJ2-7 | TRBV5-8 | TGTGCCAGCAGCAGGAAACAGGGTTACGGCGAGCAGTACTTC | CASSRKQGYGEQYF
NA | NA | TRBJ1-5 | TRBV9 | TGTGCCAGCAGCCTCGATTACGGGGGCAATCAGCCCCAGCATTTT | CASSLDYGGNQPQHF
NA | few | TRBJ2-7 | TRBV4-2 | TGTGCCAGCAGCCAAGTCCCATCGAGCAGGTACGAGCAGTACTTC | CASSQVPSSRYEQYF
NA | NA | TRBJ1-1 | TRBV14 | TGTGCCAGCAGCCAACTTGGGGGGGGTCCCAACACTGAAGCTTTCTTT | CASSQLGGGPNTEAFF
NA | NA | TRBJ2-1 | TRBV7-6 | TGTGCCAGCAGCCCCGATTCTAGCTTGCTTGACAATGAGCAGTTCTTC | CASSPDSSLLDNEQFF
NA | NA | TRBJ2-7 | TRBV5-4 | TGTGCCAGCAGCCGGGACATCTACGAGCAGTACTTC | CASSRDIYEQYF
NA | NA | TRBJ1-3 | TRBV2 | TGTGCCAGCAGTGAATGGGGGGTGCGAACTGGAAACACCATATATTTT | CASSEWGVRTGNTIYF
NA | few | TRBJ1-1 | TRBV7-8 | TGTGCCAGCAGCTTTTCGGACTGGGACACTGAAGCTTTCTTT | CASSFSDWDTEAFF
TRBD2 | NA | TRBJ2-1 | TRBV2 | TGTGCCAGCAGTGGAAACAGCGGGAGGGACAATGAGCAGTTCTTC | CASSGNSGRDNEQFF
NA | NA | TRBJ2-3 | TRBV5-1 | TGCGCCAGCAGCTTGGGCAAAGACTCGCCTAGCACAGATACGCAGTATTTT | CASSLGKDSPSTDTQYF
TRBD1 | NA | TRBJ1-5 | TRBV6-1 | TGTGCCAGCAGTGAAGTTAGGGGGCATCAGCCCCAGCATTTT | CASSEVRGHQPQHF
NA | NA | TRBJ1-4 | TRBV2 | TGTGCCAGCAGTGCCCCAGTACAGGGTCCAACTAATGAAAAACTGTTTTTT | CASSAPVQGPTNEKLFF
NA | NA | TRBJ1-2 | TRBV28 | TGTGCCAGCAGTTTACGGCAGGGGAACTATGGCTACACCTTC | CASSLRQGNYGYTF
TRBD2 | NA | TRBJ2-3 | TRBV4-1 | TGCGCCAGCAGCCAAGATAGCGGGGGGGGATCGGATACGCAGTATTTT | CASSQDSGGGSDTQYF
TRBD1 | NA | TRBJ2-7 | TRBV13 | TGTGCCAGCAGCCCCAGGGACAGGTTGTCCTACGAGCAGTACTTC | CASSPRDRLSYEQYF
TRBD1 | NA | TRBJ1-4 | TRBV7-9 | TGTGCCAGCAGCTCGGGACAGGATAATGAAAAACTGTTTTTT | CASSSGQDNEKLFF
TRBD2 | NA | TRBJ2-7 | TRBV7-2 | TGTGCCAGCAGCTTAGGACTAGCGGGGGACTCCTACGAGCAGTACTTC | CASSLGLAGDSYEQYF
TRBD2 | NA | TRBJ2-1 | TRBV10-3 | TGTGCCATCAGTGACTCTACTACCGGGGGGAGGGACAATGAGCAGTTCTTC | CAISDSTTGGRDNEQFF
TRBD1 | NA | TRBJ2-2 | TRBV19 | TGTGCCAGTACCTCCTCGCAGGGGGCGCCCGGGGAGCTGTTTTTT | CASTSSQGAPGELFF
TRBD1 | NA | TRBJ1-5 | TRBV5-8 | TGTGCCAGCAGCTTGGGGTATCACCGACAGGGGAATCAGCCCCAGCATTTT | CASSLGYHRQGNQPQHF
NA | NA | TRBJ1-2 | TRBV10-3 | TGTGCCATCAGTGAGTCGAGGAGGGCGGAGAAATTAGCTAACTATGGCTACACCTTC | CAISESRRAEKLANYGYTF
NA | NA | TRBJ2-3 | TRBV11-2 | TGTGCCAGCAGCGGGTGGGCAGGGTGGACAGATACGCAGTATTTT | CASSGWAGWTDTQYF
NA | NA | TRBJ2-7 | TRBV5-1 | TGCGCCAGCAGCTTGGCGGCAGGGCCCTACGAGCAGTACTTC | CASSLAAGPYEQYF
TRBD2 | once | TRBJ2-5 | TRBV2 | TGTGCCAGCAGTGGAGCTAGCGGGGGAGAGACCCAGTACTTC | CASSGASGGETQYF